This T cell receptor beta chain was sequenced during a study of early T cells in non-severe SARS-CoV-2 infection. Study at large: The authors sequenced bulk RNA from unsorted whole blood, leaving chains unpaired. The study's findings and limits: There was a bias toward anti-spike CD8 responses in VDJdb matching, which missed private and CD4 specificities.

The germline V gene encodes CDR1 SGHRS and CDR2 YFSETQ. The length of the CDR3 is 15 residues. V lost 4 bases and J lost 11; bases outside the gene matches: 8. This clonotype was detected only a few times. Its antigen is not identified. Individual cDNA molecules were tagged with unique molecular identifiers. TCRdb redid the calling of the 5' RACE reads with MiXCR, one entry per CDR3 protein. This table holds roughly 80,000 distinct CDR3 sequences, around 11% found once. The clonotype originates from an adult who was a healthcare worker with PCR-confirmed SARS-CoV-2 infection or an uninfected control (not recorded which). Sample: whole blood, taken at baseline. The chain employs TRBV5-1 and TRBJ1-6; 11 bases agree with TRBD1. CDR3 DNA sequence: TGCGCCAGCAGCCCATCGGGACAGGGGGGCACACCCCTCCACTTT. It encodes CASSPSGQGGTPLHF.